Below, 25 T cell receptor beta chains from the same sample are listed, as sequenced in a study of T-cell reconstitution after alpha-beta-depleted transplantation in children. Preparing the TCRbeta library involved the use of unique molecular identifiers. TCRdb reprocessed the PCR reads with MiXCR, giving one entry per CDR3 protein. Counted here are roughly 670,000 distinct CDR3 sequences, 13% occurring once; the ten biggest clones make up roughly 0.84%. The sequencing here drew on PBMCs, taken before TCRalphabeta/CD19-depleted stem cell transplant. All receptors derive from a girl aged 2-10 years with congenital amegakaryocytic thrombocytopenia, due to receive a stem cell transplant.

This clonotype is a singleton in its sample. A read error may produce the germline difference seen at one junction end. This chain uses TRBV6-1 with TRBJ2-5; 8 nucleotides match TRBD1. Germline CDR1 reads MNHNS; CDR2 reads SASEGT. This CDR3 has 13 residues. Written as DNA, the CDR3 is TGTGCCAGCAGGACAGGGGTCTGGGAGACCCAGTACTTT. This translates into CASRTGVWETQYF.

This clonotype showed up many times. The V call is TRBV25-1, the J call TRBJ2-5; perhaps TRBD2 as D (6 bases). V gave up 9 bases and J gave up 5 bases, with 13 bases separating them. The CDR3 covers 12 residues. The germline V gene encodes CDR1 MGHDK and CDR2 SYGVNS. For the CDR3, the DNA is TGTGCCAGTAGACTAGATTGGGAGACCCAGTACTTC. This translates into CASRLDWETQYF.

This clonotype was detected many times. V gene TRBV10-2 combines with J gene TRBJ2-5, with a weak D call TRBD1 (6 bases). Germline CDR1 WSHSY, CDR2 SAAADI. This CDR3 has 18 amino acids. V lost 4 bases and J 2 bases, leaving 23 bases between the germline ends. This chain's CDR3 is CASSVSRQTGQFQETQYF. CDR3 coding DNA: TGCGCCAGCAGTGTGTCCCGCCAGACAGGACAATTTCAAGAGACCCAGTACTTC.

The chain employs TRBV25-1 and TRBJ2-7; tentative D call: TRBD1 (5 bases). Germline V gives CDR1 MGHDK, CDR2 SYGVNS. CDR3 length equals 16 residues. V dropped 0 bases and J dropped 0 bases, with 12 bases sitting between them. This chain's CDR3 is CASSEYIGQGSYEQYF. The CDR3 DNA reads as TGTGCCAGCAGTGAATATATTGGGCAGGGCTCCTACGAGCAGTACTTC.

This clonotype came up many times. The gene calls are TRBV29-1 and TRBJ2-7; 9 bases align to TRBD2. This CDR3 is 13 amino acids long. Per germline, CDR1 SQVTM and CDR2 ANQGSEA. Losses at the gene ends were 4 bases for V and 6 bases for J; bases not matched to a gene: 7. The CDR3, as DNA: TGCAGCGTTGGAATAGCGGGAGTCGGCGAGCAGTACTTC. As protein: CSVGIAGVGEQYF.

This clonotype was seen repeatedly, ten times or more. The J gene is TRBJ2-7, the V gene TRBV20-1, with D unresolved. Germline V gene lookup returns CDR1 DFQATT and CDR2 SNEGSKA (reference sequence). The CDR3 loop spans 11 amino acids. DNA for the CDR3: TGCAGGGCCTCCGACTCCTACGAGCAGTACTTC. Amino acid sequence: CRASDSYEQYF.

This clonotype was detected ten times or more. The chain is built from TRBV12-3 or TRBV12-4 and TRBJ1-1, with 12 positions matching TRBD1. This CDR3 is 13 amino acids long. V lost 3 bases, J lost 9 bases, and 2 bases stayed unmatched. The CDR3 region is CASSFGTGGKAFF. Written as DNA, the CDR3 is TGTGCCAGCAGTTTCGGGACAGGGGGCAAAGCTTTCTTT.

Ten or more counts support this clonotype. V usage is TRBV20-1 and J usage is TRBJ2-6, with D perhaps matching TRBD1 or TRBD2 (5 bases each). In germline, CDR1 is DFQATT, CDR2 SNEGSKA (reference sequence). There are 17 residues in the CDR3. Trimming shortened V by 0 bases and J by 1 base, and 13 bases separated the two germline ends. The CDR3 protein is CSARDEGWSSGANVLTF. The DNA of the CDR3 is TGCAGTGCTAGAGACGAGGGGTGGTCTTCTGGGGCCAACGTCCTGACTTTC.

With regard to this clonotype: A much larger clone differs from this one at a single base, so this may be a read error. The chain couples TRBV5-1 to TRBJ1-1, with D perhaps TRBD1 (5 bases). CDR1 is SGHRS and CDR2 is YFSETQ in the germline V gene. There are 15 residues in the CDR3. The CDR3 reads CVSSLGPTANTEAFF. In DNA form, the CDR3 reads TGCGTCAGCAGCTTGGGTCCGACAGCAAACACTGAAGCTTTCTTT.

CDR3 in amino acids: CASSWGQTNEKLFF. The CDR3 bases are TGTGCCAGCAGCTGGGGACAGACTAATGAAAAACTGTTTTTT. The rearrangement joins TRBV7-6 to TRBJ1-4, with TRBD1 matching 7 bases. After removal of 4 bases from V and 2 bases from J, the junction contained 1 base not matched to a gene. Germline CDR1 is SGHVS and CDR2 is FNYEAQ. The CDR3 length is 14 residues.

This chain joins TRBV20-1 and TRBJ2-1, with TRBD2 identical over 8 bases. The ends lost 7 bases at V and 5 bases at J; junction bases unmatched: 10. The CDR3 has 14 residues. Germline lookup yields CDR1 DFQATT and CDR2 SNEGSKA (reference sequence). CDR3 loop: CSVALAATNNEQFF. In DNA, the CDR3 is TGCAGTGTCGCACTAGCGGCCACTAACAATGAGCAGTTCTTC.

This clonotype came up many times. This rearrangement joins TRBV20-1 to TRBJ2-3; weak D call: TRBD2 (5 bases). The CDR3 consists of 10 residues. The V end was cut by 6 bases, the J end by 9 bases, with 10 bases between. Germline values: CDR1 DFQATT, CDR2 SNEGSKA (reference sequence). CDR3 loop: CSAGEATQYF. The CDR3 DNA reads TGCAGTGCGGGAGAAGCGACGCAGTATTTT.

This clonotype was detected a few times. This chain links TRBV5-1 with TRBJ1-2; no firm D call. CDR3 length equals 15 residues. Germline CDR1 and CDR2: SGHRS and YFSETQ. The V gene lost 0 bases and the J gene lost 4 bases, with 13 bases spanning the gap. In DNA, the CDR3 is TGCGCCAGCAGCTTGGAGTCGGGCGGCCCCTATGGCTACACCTTC. This sequence encodes CASSLESGGPYGYTF.

This clonotype was seen at least ten times. J is TRBJ2-2 and V is TRBV29-1, with 8 bases lining up with TRBD2. The V segment lost 8 bases and the J segment 4 bases; nucleotides outside the gene matches: 12. Germline loops: CDR1 SQVTM, CDR2 ANQGSEA. The CDR3 length is 15 residues. CDR3 in DNA: TGCAGCATAGGGGGAAAAAGCGGGGGCACCGGGGAGCTGTTTTTT. Translated, it gives CSIGGKSGGTGELFF.

This clonotype was observed a handful of times. The chain uses TRBV9 and TRBJ2-1; 7 positions agree with TRBD2. Per germline, CDR1 SGDLS and CDR2 YYNGEE. The CDR3 loop spans 15 amino acids. Trimming cost V 4 bases and J 3 bases; bases outside gene matches: 7. Written as DNA, the CDR3 is TGTGCCAGCAGCTCTGGGGGGGGGGACTACAATGAGCAGTTCTTC. This translates into CASSSGGGDYNEQFF.

This clonotype was observed at least ten times. The chain has TRBV4-1 and TRBJ2-3; D gene unclear. V gave up 3 bases and J gave up 4 bases, with 14 bases separating them. CDR3 length: 15 residues. The germline CDR1 and CDR2 sequences are MGHRA and YSYEKL. This chain's CDR3 is CASSQTEKRADTQYF. The CDR3 DNA sequence: TGCGCCAGCAGCCAGACGGAAAAAAGGGCAGATACGCAGTATTTT.

This clonotype was detected a few times. The V call is TRBV6-1, the J call TRBJ2-7; possible D gene TRBD2, 5 bases. Trimming shortened V by 3 bases and J by 0 bases, and 15 bases separated the two germline ends. The CDR3 consists of 16 residues. Looked up from germline, CDR1 is MNHNS and CDR2 is SASEGT. The CDR3 here is CASSDGFAGTSYEQYF. Here the CDR3 DNA reads TGTGCCAGCAGTGACGGGTTCGCGGGTACCTCCTACGAGCAGTACTTC.

This clonotype was seen many times. This chain joins TRBV20-1 and TRBJ2-3; 8 bases are shared with TRBD2. CDR1 and CDR2 (germline): DFQATT, SNEGSKA (reference sequence). CDR3 length equals 14 residues. J gave up 2 bases and V 5 bases, and 6 bases lay outside the gene matches. CDR3 amino acids: CSAPTSGNTDTQYF. Written as DNA, the CDR3 is TGCAGTGCTCCAACTAGCGGCAACACAGATACGCAGTATTTT.

This clonotype showed up many times. The rearrangement joins TRBV7-9 to TRBJ2-7; D might be TRBD1 (6 bases). The germline V gene encodes CDR1 SEHNR and CDR2 FQNEAQ (reference sequence). The CDR3 covers 13 residues. V was pared by 3 bases and J by 3 bases, with 9 bases between. The CDR3 nucleotides read TGTGCCAGCAGCTTCCTACAGGGCTACGAGCAGTACTTC. The encoded protein is CASSFLQGYEQYF.

This clonotype showed up many times. V gene TRBV4-2 combines with J gene TRBJ2-7; D uncertain. The CDR3 is 13 residues long. The V end was cut by 0 bases, the J end by 2 bases, with 5 bases between. Looked up from germline, CDR1 is LGHNA and CDR2 is YNFKEQ. CDR3 DNA sequence: TGTGCCAGCAGCCAAGATTACCCCTACGAGCAGTACTTC. It yields the protein CASSQDYPYEQYF.

This clonotype was seen at least ten times. The CDR3 coding sequence is TGCAGTGCTGGAAGCGGGAGTAGCACAGATACGCAGTATTTT. Translation: CSAGSGSSTDTQYF. The chain joins TRBV20-1 to TRBJ2-3, with 8 bases fitting TRBD2. Germline trimming cut 5 bases from V and 0 bases from J; bases unmatched to any gene: 4. The V gene's germline CDR1 is DFQATT and CDR2 SNEGSKA (reference sequence). The CDR3 contains 14 residues.

This clonotype was detected ten times or more. The chain employs TRBV20-1 and TRBJ2-1; 14 bases align to TRBD2. Germline trimming cut 1 base from V and 8 bases from J; bases unmatched to any gene: 7. The CDR3 loop spans 16 amino acids. The V gene's germline CDR1 is DFQATT and CDR2 SNEGSKA (reference sequence). In nucleotides, the CDR3 is TGCAGTGCTAGAGTAGGGACTAGCGGGAGTATATATGAGCAGTTCTTC. Protein sequence: CSARVGTSGSIYEQFF.

This clonotype came up many times. The rearrangement links TRBV20-1 to TRBJ1-5, with no clear D. Germline CDR1 is DFQATT and CDR2 is SNEGSKA (reference sequence). The CDR3 runs to 14 residues. With 0 bases removed from V and 1 base from J, the gap between germline ends came to 7 bases. CDR3 sequence reads: CSARDETSNQPQHF. The DNA of the CDR3 is TGCAGTGCTAGAGATGAGACGAGCAATCAGCCCCAGCATTTT.

At least ten counts were recorded for this clonotype. The chain links TRBV5-4 to TRBJ2-5, with D tentatively TRBD1 (5 bases). Germline assignment: CDR1 SGHNT and CDR2 YYREEE (reference sequence). The CDR3 contains 16 residues. The V and J ends lost 5 bases and 2 bases respectively, with 19 bases between them. The CDR3 region has the DNA TGTGCCAGCAGTACCGATCTCGCCAGGGTACAAGAGACCCAGTACTTC. Its protein product is CASSTDLARVQETQYF.

The chain carries TRBV3-1 and TRBJ1-2; no clear D gene. Germline CDR1 and CDR2: LGHDT and YNNKEL (reference sequence). The CDR3 runs to 15 residues. V gave up 4 bases and J gave up 7 bases, with 19 bases separating them. CDR3 DNA: TGTGCCAGCAGCCTCCGCCGTTTGCGTAATTTTGGCTACACCTTC. Translating gives CASSLRRLRNFGYTF.